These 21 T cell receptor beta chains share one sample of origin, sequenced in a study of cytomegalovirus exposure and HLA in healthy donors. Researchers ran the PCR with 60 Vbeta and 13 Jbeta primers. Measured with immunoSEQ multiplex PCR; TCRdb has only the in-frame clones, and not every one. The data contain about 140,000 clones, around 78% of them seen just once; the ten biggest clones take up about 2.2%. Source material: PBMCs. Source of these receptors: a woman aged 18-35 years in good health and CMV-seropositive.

In DNA form, the CDR3 reads TGTGCCAGCAGTTACGGAGCGGGGGGCTGGAATGAGCAGTTCTTC. This codes for CASSYGAGGWNEQFF. V is TRBV6-5 and J is TRBJ2-1; TRBD2 matches at 9 bases. The J segment lost 7 bases and the V segment lost 2 bases, leaving 6 bases of the junction unmatched. CDR3 length equals 15 residues. The germline gives CDR1 MNHEY, CDR2 SVGAGI.

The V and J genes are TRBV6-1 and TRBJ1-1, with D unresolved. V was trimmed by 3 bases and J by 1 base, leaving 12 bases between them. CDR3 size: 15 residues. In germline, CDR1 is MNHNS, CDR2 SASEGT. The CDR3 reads CASSDRLTRNTEAFF. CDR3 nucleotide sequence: TGTGCCAGCAGTGATCGCCTGACTAGGAACACTGAAGCTTTCTTT.

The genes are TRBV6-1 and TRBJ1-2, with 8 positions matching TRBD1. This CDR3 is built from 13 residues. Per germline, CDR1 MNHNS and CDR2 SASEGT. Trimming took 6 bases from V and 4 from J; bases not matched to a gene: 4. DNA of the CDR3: TGTGCCAGCAGCGGACAGGGAGGCTATGGCTACACCTTC. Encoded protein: CASSGQGGYGYTF.

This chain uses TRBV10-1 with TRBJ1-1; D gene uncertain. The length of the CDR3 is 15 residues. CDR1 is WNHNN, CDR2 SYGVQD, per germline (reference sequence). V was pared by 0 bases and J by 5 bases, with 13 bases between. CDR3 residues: CASSESTVPLTEAFF. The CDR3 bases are TGCGCCAGCAGTGAGTCAACAGTCCCCTTGACTGAAGCTTTCTTT.

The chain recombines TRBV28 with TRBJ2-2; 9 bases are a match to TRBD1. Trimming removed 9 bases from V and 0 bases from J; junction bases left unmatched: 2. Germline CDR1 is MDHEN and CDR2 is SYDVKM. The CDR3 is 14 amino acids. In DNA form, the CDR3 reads TGTGCCAGTGGGACAGGGACGAACACCGGGGAGCTGTTTTTT. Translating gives CASGTGTNTGELFF.

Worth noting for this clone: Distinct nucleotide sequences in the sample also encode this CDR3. The CDR3 DNA follows: TGTGCCAGCAGTGAAGGCAGGTCTGGAAACACCATATATTTT. This translates into CASSEGRSGNTIYF. The V call is TRBV2, the J call TRBJ1-3; no clear D gene. Per germline, CDR1 SNHLY and CDR2 FYNNEI. The V and J ends lost 1 base and 1 base respectively, with 5 bases between them. The CDR3 is 14 amino acids.

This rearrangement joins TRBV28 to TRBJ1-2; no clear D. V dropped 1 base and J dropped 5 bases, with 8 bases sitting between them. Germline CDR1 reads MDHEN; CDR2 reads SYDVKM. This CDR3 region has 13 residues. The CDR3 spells CASSLSPSYGYTF. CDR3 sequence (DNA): TGTGCCAGCAGTTTATCGCCCAGTTATGGCTACACCTTC.

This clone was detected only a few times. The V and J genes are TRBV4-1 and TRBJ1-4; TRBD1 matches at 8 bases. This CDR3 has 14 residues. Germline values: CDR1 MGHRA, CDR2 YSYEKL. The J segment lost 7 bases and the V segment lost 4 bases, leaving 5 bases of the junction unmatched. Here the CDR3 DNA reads TGCGCCAGCAGCCCCGGACAGGGCGGTGAAAAACTGTTTTTT. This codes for CASSPGQGGEKLFF.

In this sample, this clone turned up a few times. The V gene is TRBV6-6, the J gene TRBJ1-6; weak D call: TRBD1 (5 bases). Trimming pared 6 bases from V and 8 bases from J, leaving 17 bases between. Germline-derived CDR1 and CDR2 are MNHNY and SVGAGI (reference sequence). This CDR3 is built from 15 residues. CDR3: CASREGTTGDSPLHF. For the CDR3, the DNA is TGTGCCAGCAGGGAGGGAACCACAGGAGATTCACCCCTCCACTTT.

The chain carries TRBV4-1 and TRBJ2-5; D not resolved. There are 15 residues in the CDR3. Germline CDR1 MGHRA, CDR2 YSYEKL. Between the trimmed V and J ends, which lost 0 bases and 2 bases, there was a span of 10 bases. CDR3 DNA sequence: TGCGCCAGCAGCCAAGATTTGCAGTCACAAGAGACCCAGTACTTC. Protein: CASSQDLQSQETQYF.

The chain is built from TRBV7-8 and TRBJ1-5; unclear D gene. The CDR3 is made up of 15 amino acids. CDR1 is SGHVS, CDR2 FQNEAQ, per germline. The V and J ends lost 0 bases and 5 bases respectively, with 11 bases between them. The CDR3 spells CASSLALQDYQPQHF. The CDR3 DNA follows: TGTGCCAGCAGCTTAGCGCTGCAGGATTATCAGCCCCAGCATTTT.

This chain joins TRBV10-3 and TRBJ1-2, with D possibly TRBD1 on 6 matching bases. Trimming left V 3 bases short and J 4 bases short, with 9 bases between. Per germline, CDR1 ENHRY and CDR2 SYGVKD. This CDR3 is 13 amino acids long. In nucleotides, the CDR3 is TGTGCCATCAGTGATACAGGGATCTATGGCTACACCTTC. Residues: CAISDTGIYGYTF.

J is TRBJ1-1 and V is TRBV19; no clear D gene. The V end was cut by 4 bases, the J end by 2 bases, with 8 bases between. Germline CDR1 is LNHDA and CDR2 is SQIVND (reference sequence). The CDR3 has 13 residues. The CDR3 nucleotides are TGTGCCAGTAGTAGTGGGCTTAACACTGAAGCTTTCTTT. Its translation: CASSSGLNTEAFF.

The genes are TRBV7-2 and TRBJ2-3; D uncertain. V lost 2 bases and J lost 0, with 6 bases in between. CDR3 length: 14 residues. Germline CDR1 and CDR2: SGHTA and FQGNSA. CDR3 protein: CASSLSSSTDTQYF. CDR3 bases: TGTGCCAGCAGCTTATCGTCTAGCACAGATACGCAGTATTTT.

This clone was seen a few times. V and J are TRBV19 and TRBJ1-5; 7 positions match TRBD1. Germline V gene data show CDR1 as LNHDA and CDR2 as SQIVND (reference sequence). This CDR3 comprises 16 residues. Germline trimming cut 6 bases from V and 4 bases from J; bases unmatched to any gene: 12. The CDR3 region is CASSHFDRAINQPQHF. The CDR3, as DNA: TGTGCCAGTAGCCACTTCGACAGGGCAATAAATCAGCCCCAGCATTTT. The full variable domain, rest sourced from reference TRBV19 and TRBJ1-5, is DGGITQSPKYLFRKEGQNVTLSCEQNLNHDAMYWYRQDPGQGLRLIYYSQIVNDFQKGDIAEGYSVSREKKESFPLTVTSAQKNPTAFYLCASSHFDRAINQPQHFGDGTRLSIL.

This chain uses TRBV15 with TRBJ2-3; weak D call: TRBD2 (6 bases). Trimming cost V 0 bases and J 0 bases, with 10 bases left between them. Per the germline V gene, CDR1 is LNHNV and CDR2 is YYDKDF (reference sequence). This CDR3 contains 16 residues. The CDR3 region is CATSRDSGTSTDTQYF. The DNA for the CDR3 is TGTGCCACCAGCAGAGATAGCGGTACTAGCACAGATACGCAGTATTTT.

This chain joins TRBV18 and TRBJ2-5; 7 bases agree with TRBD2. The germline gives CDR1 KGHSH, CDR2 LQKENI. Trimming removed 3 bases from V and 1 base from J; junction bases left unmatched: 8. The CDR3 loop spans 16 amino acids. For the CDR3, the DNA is TGTGCCAGCTCACCGATGAAGGGGAGGGGCCAAGAGACCCAGTACTTC. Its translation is CASSPMKGRGQETQYF. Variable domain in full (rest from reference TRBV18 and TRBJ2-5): NAGVMQNPRHLVRRRGQEARLRCSPMKGHSHVYWYRQLPEEGLKFMVYLQKENIIDESGMPKERFSAEFPKEGPSILRIQQVVRGDSAAYFCASSPMKGRGQETQYFGPGTRLLVL.

CDR3 sequence: CASSVATSGAEQYF. DNA of the CDR3: TGTGCCAGCAGCGTCGCGACTAGCGGTGCAGAGCAGTACTTC. The gene calls are TRBV9 and TRBJ2-7; the match to TRBD2 covers 9 bases. The CDR3 is 14 residues long. Germline V gene data show CDR1 as SGDLS and CDR2 as YYNGEE. V was clipped by 2 bases and J by 7 bases; unmatched bases: 7.

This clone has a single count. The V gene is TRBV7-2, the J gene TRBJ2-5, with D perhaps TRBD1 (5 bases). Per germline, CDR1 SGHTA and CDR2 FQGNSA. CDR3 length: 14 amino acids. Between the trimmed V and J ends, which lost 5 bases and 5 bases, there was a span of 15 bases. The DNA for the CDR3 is TGTGCCAGCAGCACCAGGGAATCCTGGGAGACCCAGTACTTC. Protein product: CASSTRESWETQYF.

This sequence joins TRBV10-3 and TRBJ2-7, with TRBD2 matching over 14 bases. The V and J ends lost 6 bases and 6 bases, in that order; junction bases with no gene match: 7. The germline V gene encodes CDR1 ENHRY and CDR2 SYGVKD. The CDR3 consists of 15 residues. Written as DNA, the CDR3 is TGTGCCATCAGCTCCGGACTAGCGGGGGGTTTCGAGCAGTACTTC. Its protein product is CAISSGLAGGFEQYF.

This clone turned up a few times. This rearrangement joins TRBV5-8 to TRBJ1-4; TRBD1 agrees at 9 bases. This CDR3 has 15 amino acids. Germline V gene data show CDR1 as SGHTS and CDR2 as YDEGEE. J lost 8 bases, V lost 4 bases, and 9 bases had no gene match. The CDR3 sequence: CASSLWTGDLEKLFF. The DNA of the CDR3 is TGTGCCAGCAGCCTGTGGACAGGGGATCTCGAAAAACTGTTTTTT.